This passage covers 13 T cell receptor beta chains from one sample sequenced in a study of T-cell reconstitution after alpha-beta-depleted transplantation in children (dated by TCRdb to about 2016). What this sample's treatment or condition label stands for: allogeneic hematopoietic cell transplantation with graft depleted of TCRalphabeta T cells and CD19 B cells. Preparation of the library involved PCR. The sample was run on an Illumina HiSeq 2500. TCR library preparation used molecular barcoding, with unique molecular identifiers applied to normalize quantification of the TCRbeta repertoire. In TCRdb, the public reads were trimmed at Q25 with fastp and aligned with MiXCR, with productive beta chains retained. Each CDR3 protein appears once, grouped with its most common genes and DNA. In all, the sample holds more than 400,000 distinct CDR3 sequences, and 9.5% to 12% of those were seen once. The ten largest clones capture 11% to 15% of the sample.

The source was PBMCs, mostly from graft donor cells, collected 180 days after TCRalphabeta/CD19-depleted stem cell transplant. The receptors derive from a female patient between 2 and 15 years old who had a stem cell transplant for aplastic anemia, so the T cells may come from the graft donor.

This clonotype was recorded a few times. The chain couples TRBV10-3 to TRBJ1-5; tentatively, D is TRBD1 (6 bases). Germline assignment: CDR1 ENHRY and CDR2 SYGVKD. Trimming pared 6 bases from V and 7 bases from J, leaving 10 bases between. There are 12 residues in the CDR3. The CDR3 is CAISKQGQPQHF. The CDR3, as DNA: TGTGCCATCAGCAAACAGGGACAGCCCCAGCATTTT.

In its sample, this clonotype was seen a few times. This sequence joins TRBV4-1 and TRBJ1-1; D unresolved. Trimming shortened V by 0 bases and J by 3 bases, and 14 bases separated the two germline ends. The CDR3 spans 16 residues. Germline CDR1 reads MGHRA; CDR2 reads YSYEKL. CDR3 region: CASSQERIPRDTEAFF. The CDR3 DNA sequence: TGCGCCAGCAGCCAAGAAAGAATCCCTCGGGACACTGAAGCTTTCTTT.

Many counts were recorded for this clonotype. The V and J genes are TRBV7-9 and TRBJ2-5; 10 bases align to TRBD1. The V segment lost 8 bases and the J segment 4 bases; nucleotides outside the gene matches: 7. The CDR3 spans 14 residues. CDR1 is SEHNR and CDR2 is FQNEAQ in the germline V gene (reference sequence). Here the CDR3 DNA reads TGTGCCAGCGTCACCGACAGGGGGCGAGAGACCCAGTACTTC. This encodes CASVTDRGRETQYF.

In its sample, this clonotype was seen a few times. This chain connects TRBV27 to TRBJ2-7, with 7 bases fitting TRBD1. Germline values: CDR1 MNHEY, CDR2 SMNVEV (reference sequence). Trimming took 7 bases from V and 3 from J; bases not matched to a gene: 30. The CDR3 contains 21 residues. The CDR3 here is CASTPYWTGPALSGKHYEQYF. In DNA, the CDR3 is TGTGCCAGCACGCCGTATTGGACAGGACCCGCACTTTCGGGGAAACACTACGAGCAGTACTTC.

This clonotype was picked up a small number of times. The CDR3 is CASSLSLRGPRDRRTQETQYF. As DNA, the CDR3 is TGTGCCAGCAGCTTATCCTTACGTGGTCCCCGGGACAGGAGAACCCAAGAGACCCAGTACTTC. The chain combines TRBV7-3 with TRBJ2-5; the match to TRBD1 covers 8 bases. Germline lookup yields CDR1 SGHTA and CDR2 FQGTGA. Trimming took 2 bases from V and 1 from J; bases not matched to a gene: 21. The CDR3 totals 21 residues.

This clonotype was found many times. The gene calls are TRBV7-2 and TRBJ2-4; D ambiguous. This CDR3 comprises 17 residues. Germline values: CDR1 SGHTA, CDR2 FQGNSA. V was trimmed by 2 bases and J by 0 bases, leaving 14 bases between them. The CDR3 spells CASSLNGRLLAKNIQYF. CDR3 in DNA: TGTGCCAGCAGCTTAAATGGCAGGCTCCTAGCCAAAAACATTCAGTACTTC.

V gene TRBV5-6 combines with J gene TRBJ2-3; 13 bases match TRBD2. The V and J ends lost 4 bases and 0 bases, in that order; junction bases with no gene match: 2. CDR1 SGHDT and CDR2 YYEEEE come from the germline V gene. The CDR3 length is 16 residues. The CDR3 DNA is TGTGCCAGCAGCGCGGGACTAGCGGGAAGCACAGATACGCAGTATTTT. Translating gives CASSAGLAGSTDTQYF.

The rearrangement uses TRBV15 and TRBJ1-3; D not certain. The CDR3 runs to 15 residues. Germline lookup yields CDR1 LNHNV and CDR2 YYDKDF (reference sequence). V lost 0 bases to trimming and J lost 1 base, with 7 bases between them. CDR3 in amino acids: CATSRDTESGNTIYF. CDR3 DNA sequence: TGTGCCACCAGCAGAGATACGGAATCTGGAAACACCATATATTTT.

The V call is TRBV7-2, the J call TRBJ2-7; the D gene could be TRBD1 or TRBD2 (5 bases each). The CDR3 runs 15 residues. Trimming pared 1 base from V and 6 bases from J, leaving 16 bases between. Germline CDR1 is SGHTA and CDR2 is FQGNSA. This chain's CDR3 is CASSLEGPALLEQYV. In DNA form, the CDR3 reads TGTGCCAGCAGCTTAGAGGGACCAGCCTTACTCGAGCAGTACGTC.

The chain has TRBV20-1 and TRBJ2-1; the match to TRBD2 covers 8 bases. This CDR3 has 14 amino acids. Per the germline V gene, CDR1 is DFQATT and CDR2 is SNEGSKA (reference sequence). V was clipped by 3 bases and J by 8 bases; unmatched bases: 9. CDR3 region: CSASSGTSLYEQFF. CDR3 sequence (DNA): TGCAGTGCTAGCTCCGGGACTAGTTTGTATGAGCAGTTCTTC.

This sequence joins TRBV5-6 and TRBJ2-1, with D possibly being TRBD1 or TRBD2 (5 bases each). The germline V and J ends were trimmed by 0 bases and 6 bases, with 16 bases remaining between them. The CDR3 extends over 16 amino acids. CDR1 is SGHDT and CDR2 is YYEEEE in the germline V gene. The CDR3 protein is CASSLEASGPVNEQFF. DNA for the CDR3: TGTGCCAGCAGCTTGGAGGCCTCGGGGCCCGTCAATGAGCAGTTCTTC.

The gene calls are TRBV12-3 or TRBV12-4 and TRBJ1-2; 10 bases are a match to TRBD1. The CDR3 spans 12 residues. The ends lost 6 bases at V and 14 bases at J; junction bases unmatched: 9. The CDR3 bases are TGTGCCAGCAGATCGGGGACAGGGGCCGATACCTTC. It codes for CASRSGTGADTF.

This clonotype was counted between two and nine times. This chain connects TRBV18 to TRBJ2-1; D may correspond to TRBD1 or TRBD2 (5 bases each). CDR1 is KGHSH, CDR2 LQKENI, per germline. CDR3 size: 13 residues. The ends were cut back, 3 bases at V and 9 bases at J, with 12 bases in the middle. The CDR3: CASSPSTRGEQFF. For the CDR3, the DNA is TGTGCCAGCTCACCGTCTACTAGGGGTGAGCAGTTCTTC.